This T cell receptor (beta chain) stems from a study of metastatic and nonmetastatic thyroid tumors. Germline V gene sequence: CDR1 MNHNS, CDR2 SASEGT. The CDR3 has 17 amino acids. Before thyroid surgery, none of the patients had received any treatment. The sample holds a few counts of this clone. Its ends do not fully match the called genes, so a read error is possible. MiXCR reprocessed the PCR reads for TCRdb. Here the sample spans about 40,000 clones, over 15% being singletons. The V call is TRBV6-1, the J call TRBJ2-3; 8 bases match TRBD2. The sequence derives from a female donor with papillary thyroid cancer or a benign thyroid nodule (not recorded which). Some clones in this sample may be carry-over from other donors' samples. The sequencing input was tumor tissue. The CDR3 is CASSARAGLAVGDTQYF. The DNA for the CDR3 is TGTGCGAGCAGCGCAAGGGCCGGACTAGCTGTAGGTGATACGCAGTATTTT.